This TCR beta chain was profiled in a study of cytomegalovirus exposure and HLA in healthy donors. Whole-study context: Caucasian-associated ancestry cluster membership applied to 75% to 85% of approximately 420 genotyped donors.

General study findings and limits: Among TCR beta chains, those listed as cytomegalovirus-associated numbered 164. The authors later found TCR association rates varying by HLA locus, with DRB1 most and HLA-C fewest.

Trimming cost V 2 bases and J 8 bases; bases outside gene matches: 12. From germline, CDR1 is SGHRS and CDR2 YFSETQ. The CDR3 loop spans 16 amino acids. The sample holds a few counts of this clone. Its antigen is currently unknown. The primer mix had 60 Vbeta and 13 Jbeta primers. Method: immunoSEQ multiplex PCR; TCRdb's copy keeps in-frame clones and lacks some. The data hold about 150,000 clones, with roughly four fifths observed a single time. The chain combines TRBV5-1 with TRBJ2-1; 8 nucleotides line up with TRBD2. Material: PBMCs. The sequence was collected from a man between 18 and 35 years old in good health and CMV-seronegative. CDR3 residues: CASSFRGGAGEYEQFF. The CDR3 DNA is TGCGCCAGCAGCTTCCGAGGGGGAGCGGGGGAGTATGAGCAGTTCTTC.